These T cell receptor beta chains were read from a single sample in a study of blood T cell repertoires in COVID-19. Produced via immunoSEQ multiplex PCR; TCRdb's table is partial and in-frame only. There are roughly 81,000 clones in the sample; around 90% occur only once, and over 4% lies in the top ten. The sample was peripheral blood. These receptors all stem from a middle-aged man with acute or convalescent COVID-19. CDR3s include the opening cysteine and the closing phenylalanine or tryptophan. The D gene is left open where the match is weak. Not all rows give a size; the values are once, few, many and, for expanded clones, a class.

D gene	V gene	clone size	J gene	CDR3 DNA	CDR3 protein
-	TRBV3-1/TRBV3-2	-	TRBJ2-1	TGTGCCAGCAGCCGGGAGGGGGGCACCTACAATGAGCAGTTCTTC	CASSREGGTYNEQFF
TRBD1	TRBV3-1/TRBV3-2	-	TRBJ1-3	TGTGCCAGCAGCATCGGACAGGGGATCTCTGGAAACACCATATATTTT	CASSIGQGISGNTIYF
-	TRBV11-2	few	TRBJ1-2	TGTGCCAGCAGATTTGGGGGGGAACATGGCTACACCTTC	CASRFGGEHGYTF
TRBD1	TRBV7-3	few	TRBJ1-2	TGTGCCAGCAGCTTAACTGGAGGGCAGGGGGCGTTTGATGGCTACACCTTC	CASSLTGGQGAFDGYTF
-	TRBV12-3/TRBV12-4	-	TRBJ2-7	TGTGCCAGCAGTTTGACAGGTTCCTACGAGCAGTACTTC	CASSLTGSYEQYF
-	TRBV9	-	TRBJ2-3	TGTGCCAGCTCCCTCCGGGGGTTAGACAGCACAGATACGCAGTATTTT	CASSLRGLDSTDTQYF
-	TRBV27	-	TRBJ1-5	TGTGCCAGCAGTTTAACGGGAAATCAGCCCCAGCATTTT	CASSLTGNQPQHF
TRBD2	TRBV3-1/TRBV3-2	once	TRBJ2-3	TGTGCCAGCAGCCGGACTAGCGCGGCAGATACGCAGTATTTT	CASSRTSAADTQYF
-	TRBV5-1	-	TRBJ1-2	TGCGCCAGCAGCTTGGGGAGGGGTAGTTATGGCTACACCTTC	CASSLGRGSYGYTF
TRBD2	TRBV9	-	TRBJ2-7	TGTGCCAGCAGCGTGTCAACTAGCGCCTACGAGCAGTACTTC	CASSVSTSAYEQYF
TRBD1	TRBV2	-	TRBJ2-7	TGTGCCAGCAGTGAAGATAGTCAGGGGGCCCACGAGCAGTACTTC	CASSEDSQGAHEQYF
-	TRBV30	-	TRBJ2-3	TGTGCCTGGAGTGTTACCGGGGGTTGGTCAGATACGCAGTATTTT	CAWSVTGGWSDTQYF
TRBD1	TRBV7-8	-	TRBJ2-2	TGTGCCAGCAGCCTACAGGGGGCATACACCGGGGAGCTGTTTTTT	CASSLQGAYTGELFF
-	TRBV10-3	-	TRBJ1-3	TGTGCCATCAGTGGAGACTCTGGAAACACCATATATTTT	CAISGDSGNTIYF
TRBD1	TRBV3-1/TRBV3-2	-	TRBJ1-1	TGTGCCAGCAGCCAACTAACAGGGGCTGAAGCTTTCTTT	CASSQLTGAEAFF
TRBD1	TRBV9	-	TRBJ1-2	TGTGCCAGCAGCGTAGATAATAGGGGGCTTGGCTACACCTTC	CASSVDNRGLGYTF
TRBD1	TRBV5-1	-	TRBJ1-2	TGCGCCAGCAGCCTGACAGGGGGCTCCCCCCTCTATGGCTACACCTTC	CASSLTGGSPLYGYTF
-	TRBV30	-	TRBJ2-1	TGTGCCTGGGGTAAGGACAGCTCCAATGAGCAGTTCTTC	CAWGKDSSNEQFF
TRBD1	TRBV9	-	TRBJ1-2	TGTGCCAGCAGCCTCCGGGACAGTTTGTGGTATGGCTACACCTTC	CASSLRDSLWYGYTF
TRBD1	TRBV11-2	-	TRBJ1-6	TGTGCCAGCAGCCCTTCACGGACAGGGCAATCACCCCTCCACTTT	CASSPSRTGQSPLHF
TRBD2	TRBV5-1	few	TRBJ2-7	TGCGCCAGCAGCTTGGAGGCTAGCGGGACCACCTACGAGCAGTACTTC	CASSLEASGTTYEQYF
-	TRBV6-1	once	TRBJ1-5	TGTGCCAGCAGTGAAGCGATATGGGGGGTATTGGGGAATCAGCCCCAGCATTTT	CASSEAIWGVLGNQPQHF
-	TRBV15	-	TRBJ1-1	TGTGCCACCAGCAGAGATTGGGGGGGGCTAGGAAGTGAAGCTTTCTTT	CATSRDWGGLGSEAFF
-	TRBV5-4	-	TRBJ1-5	TGTGCCAGCAGCTTGGACCAGGATCAGCCCCAGCATTTT	CASSLDQDQPQHF
-	TRBV7-2	-	TRBJ1-2	TGTGCCAGCAGCTTAGTGAGTCAGGGCTATGGCTACACCTTC	CASSLVSQGYGYTF
TRBD2	TRBV20-1	-	TRBJ2-7	TGCAGTGCTAGTACCGCCGGAGCGGGGGTGTCCTACGAGCAGTACTTC	CSASTAGAGVSYEQYF
TRBD1	TRBV5-1	once	TRBJ1-1	TGCGCCAGCGGTCCCGGGACAGCGAACACTGAAGCTTTCTTT	CASGPGTANTEAFF
-	TRBV5-4	-	TRBJ1-2	TGTGCCAGCAGCTTGGTGGGGAGGGCAGGACGCTATGGCTACACCTTC	CASSLVGRAGRYGYTF
TRBD2	TRBV30	few	TRBJ2-2	TGTGCCTGGAACGGGGGGGGCGAAACGAACACCGGGGAGCTGTTTTTT	CAWNGGGETNTGELFF
-	TRBV5-4	-	TRBJ1-6	TGTGCCAGCAGCTTGGTCGGGACTCCAAATGGGAATTCACCCCTCCACTTT	CASSLVGTPNGNSPLHF
-	TRBV18	-	TRBJ2-5	TGTGCCAGCTCACCGGAGCAGTTGACTCAAGAGACCCAGTACTTC	CASSPEQLTQETQYF
-	TRBV21-1	-	TRBJ1-3	TGTGCCAGCAGCGAACGGGACAGGTTGCTGGGAAACACCATATATTTT	CASSERDRLLGNTIYF
-	TRBV11-2	-	TRBJ2-7	TGTGCCAGCAGCTTAGATGGGCTGTACTCCTACGAGCAGTACTTC	CASSLDGLYSYEQYF
TRBD1	TRBV18	-	TRBJ1-4	TGTGCCAGCTCACCAGGACAGGGGGCGGATGAAAAACTGTTTTTT	CASSPGQGADEKLFF
-	TRBV11-2	-	TRBJ1-4	TGTGCCAGCAGCAGAGGCGAACTTACTAATGAAAAACTGTTTTTT	CASSRGELTNEKLFF
TRBD1	TRBV25-1	-	TRBJ2-5	TGTGCCAGCAGTGAAGCCCGACAGGGCGGGCAAGAGACCCAGTACTTC	CASSEARQGGQETQYF
-	TRBV6-6	-	TRBJ1-6	TGTGCCAGCTTTCCAGGGGCGCGCTCACCCCTCCACTTT	CASFPGARSPLHF
TRBD2	TRBV19	-	TRBJ2-2	TGTGCCAGTAGTTTTAGCGGGGGGAACACCGGGGAGCTGTTTTTT	CASSFSGGNTGELFF
-	TRBV5-1	-	TRBJ2-5	TGCGCCAGCAGCCCGGCCCGGTCGGAGGAAACCCAGTACTTC	CASSPARSEETQYF
-	TRBV7-2	-	TRBJ1-1	TGTGCCAGCAGCTTTCCAGGCTGGAACACTGAAGCTTTCTTT	CASSFPGWNTEAFF
TRBD2	TRBV6-6	-	TRBJ2-7	TGTGCCACCGATAGCGGGAGTCGGACCTACGAGCAGTACTTC	CATDSGSRTYEQYF
-	TRBV19	-	TRBJ1-2	TGTGCCAGTAGAATCGACTATGGCTACACCTTC	CASRIDYGYTF